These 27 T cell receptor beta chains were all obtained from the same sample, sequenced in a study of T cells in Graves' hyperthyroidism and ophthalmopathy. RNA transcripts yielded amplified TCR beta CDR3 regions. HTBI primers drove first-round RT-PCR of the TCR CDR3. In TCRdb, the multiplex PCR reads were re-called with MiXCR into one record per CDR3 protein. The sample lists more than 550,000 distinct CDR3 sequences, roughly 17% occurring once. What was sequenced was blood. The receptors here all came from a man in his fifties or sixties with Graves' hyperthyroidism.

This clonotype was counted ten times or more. In DNA form, the CDR3 reads TGTGCCAGCAGCCCCAGACAGTCTATTTACGAGCAGTACTTC. Amino acids: CASSPRQSIYEQYF. V usage is TRBV3-1 and J usage is TRBJ2-7; TRBD1 is a possible D gene (5 bases). Germline CDR1 reads LGHDT; CDR2 reads YNNKEL (reference sequence). The CDR3 runs 14 residues. Deletions cut 4 bases from V and 4 bases from J, with 14 bases between.

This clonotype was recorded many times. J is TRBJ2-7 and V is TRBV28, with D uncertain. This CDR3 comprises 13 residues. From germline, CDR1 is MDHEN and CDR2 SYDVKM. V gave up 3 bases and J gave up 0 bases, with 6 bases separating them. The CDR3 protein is CASSFSLSYEQYF. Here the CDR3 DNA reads TGTGCCAGCAGTTTCAGCCTCTCCTACGAGCAGTACTTC.

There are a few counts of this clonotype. Here the CDR3 reads CSAVSLAGGTGELFF. CDR3 bases: TGCAGTGCCGTGAGCCTAGCGGGGGGCACCGGGGAGCTGTTTTTT. The chain joins TRBV20-1 to TRBJ2-2; 11 bases agree with TRBD2. From germline, CDR1 is DFQATT and CDR2 SNEGSKA (reference sequence). This CDR3 region has 15 residues. The ends lost 6 bases at V and 4 bases at J; junction bases unmatched: 7.

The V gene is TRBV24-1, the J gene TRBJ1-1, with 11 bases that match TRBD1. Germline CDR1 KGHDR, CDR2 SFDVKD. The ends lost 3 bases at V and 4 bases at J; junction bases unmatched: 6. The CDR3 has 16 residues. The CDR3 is CATSDAGTGGSTEAFF. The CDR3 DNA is TGTGCCACCAGTGATGCCGGGACAGGGGGGAGCACTGAAGCTTTCTTT.

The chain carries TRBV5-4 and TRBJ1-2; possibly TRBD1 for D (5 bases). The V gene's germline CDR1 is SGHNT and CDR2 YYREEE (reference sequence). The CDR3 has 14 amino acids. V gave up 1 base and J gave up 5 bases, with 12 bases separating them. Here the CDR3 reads CASSLRGISYGYTF. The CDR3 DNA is TGTGCCAGCAGCTTGAGGGGCATCTCATATGGCTACACCTTC.

The CDR3: CASLDRVGQPQHF. The CDR3 DNA reads TGTGCCAGCCTGGACAGGGTGGGTCAGCCCCAGCATTTT. The chain employs TRBV19 and TRBJ1-5; 8 bases align to TRBD1. There are 13 residues in the CDR3. J gave up 6 bases and V 9 bases, and 7 bases lay outside the gene matches. The germline CDR1 and CDR2 sequences are LNHDA and SQIVND (reference sequence).

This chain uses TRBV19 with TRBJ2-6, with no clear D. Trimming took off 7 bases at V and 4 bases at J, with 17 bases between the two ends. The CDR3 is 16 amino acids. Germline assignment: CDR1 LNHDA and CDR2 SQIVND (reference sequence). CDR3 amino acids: CASKVASNPGANVLTF. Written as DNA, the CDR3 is TGTGCCAGTAAGGTGGCGTCAAATCCGGGGGCCAACGTCCTGACTTTC.

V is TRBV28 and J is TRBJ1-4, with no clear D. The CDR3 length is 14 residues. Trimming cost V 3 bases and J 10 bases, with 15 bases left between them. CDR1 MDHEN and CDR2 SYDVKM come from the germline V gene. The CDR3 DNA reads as TGTGCCAGCAGTTTTTCAGTTCCTCGCGTAAAACTGTTTTTT. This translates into CASSFSVPRVKLFF.

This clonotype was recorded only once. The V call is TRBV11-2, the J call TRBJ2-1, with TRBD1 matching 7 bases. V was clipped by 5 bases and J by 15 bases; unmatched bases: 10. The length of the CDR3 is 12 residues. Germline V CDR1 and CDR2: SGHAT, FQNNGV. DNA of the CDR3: TGTGCCAGCAGCACCGGGACAGCCACGTCGTTCTTC. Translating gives CASSTGTATSFF.

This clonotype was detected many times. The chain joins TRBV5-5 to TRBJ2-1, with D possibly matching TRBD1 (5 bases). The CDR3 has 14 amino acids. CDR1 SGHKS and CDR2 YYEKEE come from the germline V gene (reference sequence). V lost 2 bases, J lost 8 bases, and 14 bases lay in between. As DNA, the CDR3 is TGTGCCAGCAGCTTTGGACAATCCATCCATGAGCAGTTCTTC. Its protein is CASSFGQSIHEQFF.

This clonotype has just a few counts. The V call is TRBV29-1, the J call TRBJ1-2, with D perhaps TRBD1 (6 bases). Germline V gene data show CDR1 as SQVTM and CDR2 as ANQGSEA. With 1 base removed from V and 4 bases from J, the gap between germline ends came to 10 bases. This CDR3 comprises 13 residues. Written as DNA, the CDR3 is TGCAGCGTTGAAGCTAGGGACACCTATGGCTACACCTTC. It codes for CSVEARDTYGYTF.

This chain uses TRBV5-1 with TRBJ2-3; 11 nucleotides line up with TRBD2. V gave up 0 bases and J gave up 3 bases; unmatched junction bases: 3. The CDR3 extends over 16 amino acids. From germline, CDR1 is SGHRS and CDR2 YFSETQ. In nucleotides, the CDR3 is TGCGCCAGCAGCTTGGAAACTAGCGGGGGTACAGATACGCAGTATTTT. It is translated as CASSLETSGGTDTQYF.

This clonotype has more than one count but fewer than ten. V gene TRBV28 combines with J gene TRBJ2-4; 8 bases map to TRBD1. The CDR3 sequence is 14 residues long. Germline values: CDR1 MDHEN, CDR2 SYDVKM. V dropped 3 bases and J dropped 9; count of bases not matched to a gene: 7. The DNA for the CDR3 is TGTGCCAGCAGTTTTAACAGGGGGGCGACCATTCAGTACTTC. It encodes CASSFNRGATIQYF.

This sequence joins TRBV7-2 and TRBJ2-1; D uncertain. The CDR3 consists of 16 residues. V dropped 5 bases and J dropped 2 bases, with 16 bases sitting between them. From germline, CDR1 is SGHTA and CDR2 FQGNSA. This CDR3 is CASSTFASPAYNEQFF. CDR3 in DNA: TGTGCCAGCAGCACCTTTGCGAGTCCCGCCTACAATGAGCAGTTCTTC.

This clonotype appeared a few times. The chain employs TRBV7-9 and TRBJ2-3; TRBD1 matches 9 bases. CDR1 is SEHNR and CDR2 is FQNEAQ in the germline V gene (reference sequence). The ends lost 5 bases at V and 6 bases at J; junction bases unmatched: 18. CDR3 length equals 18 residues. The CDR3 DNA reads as TGTGCCAGCAGCCCGAGGCTTACAGGGGGCCTCCAGGGGGATACGCAGTATTTT. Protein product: CASSPRLTGGLQGDTQYF.

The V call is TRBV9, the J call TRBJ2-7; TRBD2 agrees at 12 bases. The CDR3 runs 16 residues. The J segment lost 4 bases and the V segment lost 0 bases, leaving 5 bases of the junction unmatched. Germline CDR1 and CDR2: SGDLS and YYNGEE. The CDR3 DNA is TGTGCCAGCAGCGTAGATGCGACTAGCGGGAGTTACGAGCAGTACTTC. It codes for CASSVDATSGSYEQYF.

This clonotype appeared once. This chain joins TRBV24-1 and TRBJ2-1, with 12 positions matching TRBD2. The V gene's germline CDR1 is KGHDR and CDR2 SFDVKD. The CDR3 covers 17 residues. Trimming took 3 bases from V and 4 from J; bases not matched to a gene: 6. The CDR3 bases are TGTGCCACCAGTGATAAATGGACTAGCGGGGTGTACAATGAGCAGTTCTTC. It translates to CATSDKWTSGVYNEQFF.

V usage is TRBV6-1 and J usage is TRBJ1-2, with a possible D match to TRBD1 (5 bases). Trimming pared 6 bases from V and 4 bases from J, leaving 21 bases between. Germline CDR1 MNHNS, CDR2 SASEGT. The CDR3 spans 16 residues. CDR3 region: CASSKKTGTAVYGYTF. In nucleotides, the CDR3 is TGTGCCAGCAGCAAAAAAACCGGGACCGCAGTCTATGGCTACACCTTC.

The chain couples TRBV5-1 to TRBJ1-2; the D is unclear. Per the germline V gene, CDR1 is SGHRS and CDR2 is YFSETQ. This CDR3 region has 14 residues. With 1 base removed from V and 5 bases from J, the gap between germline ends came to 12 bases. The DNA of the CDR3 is TGCGCCAGCAGCTTGAGGGCAGCGGAGTATGGCTACACCTTC. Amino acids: CASSLRAAEYGYTF.

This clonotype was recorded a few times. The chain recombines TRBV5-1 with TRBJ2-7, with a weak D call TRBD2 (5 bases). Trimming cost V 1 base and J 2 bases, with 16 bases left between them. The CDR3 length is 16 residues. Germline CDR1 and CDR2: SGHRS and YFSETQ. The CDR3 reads CASSLKGGPGAYEQYF. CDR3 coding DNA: TGCGCCAGCAGCTTGAAAGGCGGGCCAGGAGCCTACGAGCAGTACTTC.

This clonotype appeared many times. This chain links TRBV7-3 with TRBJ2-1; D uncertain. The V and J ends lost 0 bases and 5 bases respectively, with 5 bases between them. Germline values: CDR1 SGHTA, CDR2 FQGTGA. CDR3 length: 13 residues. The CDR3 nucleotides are TGTGCCAGCAGCTTAACAGGAGACAATGAGCAGTTCTTC. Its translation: CASSLTGDNEQFF.

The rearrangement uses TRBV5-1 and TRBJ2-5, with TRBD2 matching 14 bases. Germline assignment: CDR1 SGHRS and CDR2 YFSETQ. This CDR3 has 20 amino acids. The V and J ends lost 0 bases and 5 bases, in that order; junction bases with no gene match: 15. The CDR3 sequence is CASSLGVGLAGDGGYETQYF. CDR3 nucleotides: TGCGCCAGCAGCTTGGGCGTGGGACTAGCGGGAGATGGAGGATACGAGACCCAGTACTTC.

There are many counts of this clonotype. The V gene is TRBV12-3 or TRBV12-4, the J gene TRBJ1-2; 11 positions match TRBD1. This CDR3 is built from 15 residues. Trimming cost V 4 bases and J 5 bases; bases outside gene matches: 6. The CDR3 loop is CASSSRTGGGYGYTF. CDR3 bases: TGTGCCAGCAGTTCCCGGACAGGGGGCGGGTATGGCTACACCTTC.

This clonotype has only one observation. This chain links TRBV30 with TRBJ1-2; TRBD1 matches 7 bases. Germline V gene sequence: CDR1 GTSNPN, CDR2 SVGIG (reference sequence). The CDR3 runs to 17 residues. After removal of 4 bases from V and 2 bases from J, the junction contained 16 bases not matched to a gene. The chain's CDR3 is CAWTGFISGTVNYGYTF. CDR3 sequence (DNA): TGTGCCTGGACCGGCTTTATATCCGGGACAGTGAACTATGGCTACACCTTC.

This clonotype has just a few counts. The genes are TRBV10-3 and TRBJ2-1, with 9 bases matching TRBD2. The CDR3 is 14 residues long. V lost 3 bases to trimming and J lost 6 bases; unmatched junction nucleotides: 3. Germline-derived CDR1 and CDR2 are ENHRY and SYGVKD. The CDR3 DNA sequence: TGTGCCATCAGTGACGGGACTAGCAGCAATGAGCAGTTCTTC. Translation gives CAISDGTSSNEQFF.

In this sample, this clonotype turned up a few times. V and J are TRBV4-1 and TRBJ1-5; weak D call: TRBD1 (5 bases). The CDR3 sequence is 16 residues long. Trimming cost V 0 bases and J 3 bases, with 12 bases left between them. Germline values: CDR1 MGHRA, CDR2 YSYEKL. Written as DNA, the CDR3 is TGCGCCAGCAGCCAAGAGGGTGGCAGGGACAATCAGCCCCAGCATTTT. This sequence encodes CASSQEGGRDNQPQHF.

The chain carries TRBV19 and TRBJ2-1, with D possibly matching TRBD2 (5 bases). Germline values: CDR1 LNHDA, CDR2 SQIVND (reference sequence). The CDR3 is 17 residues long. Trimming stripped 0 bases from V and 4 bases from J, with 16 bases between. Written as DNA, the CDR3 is TGTGCCAGTAGTATAGATGGGCCCGGGGTCTCTTACAATGAGCAGTTCTTC. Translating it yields CASSIDGPGVSYNEQFF. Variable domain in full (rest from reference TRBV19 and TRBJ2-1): DGGITQSPKYLFRKEGQNVTLSCEQNLNHDAMYWYRQDPGQGLRLIYYSQIVNDFQKGDIAEGYSVSREKKESFPLTVTSAQKNPTAFYLCASSIDGPGVSYNEQFFGPGTRLTVL.